The 24 T cell receptor beta chains in this list originate from one sample, sequenced in a study of response to subunit inactivated influenza vaccine. TCRdb reanalysed the RT-PCR reads using MiXCR and keeps one entry per CDR3 protein. Here the sample spans fewer than 600,000 distinct CDR3 sequences, less than 7.5% being singletons. The specimen comprised PBMCs from blood, sampled about 24 months after vaccination. All receptors derive from a man aged 45 to 75 who received an inactivated influenza vaccine.

V usage is TRBV5-1 and J usage is TRBJ1-1; D unclear. Germline V gene sequence: CDR1 SGHRS, CDR2 YFSETQ. This CDR3 has 14 amino acids. Between the trimmed V and J ends, which lost 0 bases and 1 base, there was a span of 7 bases. The CDR3 DNA follows: TGCGCCAGCAGCTTGGAGACAAGGAACACTGAAGCTTTCTTT. Amino acid sequence: CASSLETRNTEAFF.

This clonotype has more than one count but fewer than ten. V usage is TRBV5-4 and J usage is TRBJ2-3, with 8 bases aligning to TRBD2. Germline CDR1 SGHNT, CDR2 YYREEE (reference sequence). The CDR3 length is 16 residues. With V trimmed by 1 base and J by 6 bases, 10 bases remained unmatched. The CDR3 spells CASSLLASGLKDTQYF. DNA of the CDR3: TGTGCCAGCAGCTTGCTGGCTAGCGGGCTAAAGGATACGCAGTATTTT.

The chain combines TRBV5-5 with TRBJ1-6, with 10 bases that match TRBD1. V trimming: 2 bases; J trimming: 13 bases; junction bases outside the gene matches: 9. From germline, CDR1 is SGHKS and CDR2 YYEKEE (reference sequence). CDR3 length: 15 amino acids. In DNA, the CDR3 is TGTGCCAGCAGCTTTCAAACCGGGACAGGGGTCCCCCTCCACTTT. Protein: CASSFQTGTGVPLHF.

This clonotype was detected a few times. The chain carries TRBV6-1 and TRBJ2-1; TRBD2 matches 13 bases. Trimming took 5 bases from V and 3 from J; bases not matched to a gene: 7. From germline, CDR1 is MNHNS and CDR2 SASEGT. This CDR3 region has 17 residues. This chain's CDR3 is CASSTTWTSGSYNEQFF. DNA for the CDR3: TGTGCCAGCAGTACCACCTGGACTAGCGGGAGCTACAATGAGCAGTTCTTC.

The chain couples TRBV20-1 to TRBJ2-3; D is unclear. The germline V gene has CDR1 DFQATT and CDR2 SNEGSKA (reference sequence). Trimming stripped 6 bases from V and 3 bases from J, with 16 bases between. The CDR3 has 14 amino acids. The CDR3 here is CSAPALASTDTQYF. CDR3 bases: TGCAGTGCACCAGCGTTGGCGTCAACAGATACGCAGTATTTT.

This rearrangement joins TRBV5-5 to TRBJ1-4; D is ambiguous. This CDR3 contains 15 residues. The ends were cut back, 5 bases at V and 8 bases at J, with 19 bases in the middle. Germline assignment: CDR1 SGHKS and CDR2 YYEKEE (reference sequence). CDR3 residues: CASSPTDRTREKLFF. The DNA of the CDR3 is TGTGCCAGCAGTCCCACGGACCGTACGCGGGAAAAACTGTTTTTT.

The rearrangement links TRBV3-1 to TRBJ2-7, with a tentative D call TRBD1 (6 bases). The CDR3 loop spans 16 amino acids. V shed 4 bases and J shed 4 bases, with 20 bases lying between them. Germline assignment: CDR1 LGHDT and CDR2 YNNKEL (reference sequence). The CDR3 DNA follows: TGTGCCAGCAGCCCCGGTTCACAGGGTAGGGGTTACGAGCAGTACTTC. This codes for CASSPGSQGRGYEQYF.

Ten or more counts support this clonotype. V and J are TRBV6-5 and TRBJ1-2, with D perhaps TRBD1 (6 bases). Germline CDR1 and CDR2: MNHEY and SVGAGI. The V and J ends lost 2 bases and 4 bases respectively, with 14 bases between them. The CDR3 is 15 amino acids. In DNA, the CDR3 is TGTGCCAGCAGTTACACCTACAGGGATACCTATGGCTACACCTTC. It codes for CASSYTYRDTYGYTF.

The chain links TRBV7-8 to TRBJ1-5; D remains unclear. This CDR3 has 13 residues. In germline, CDR1 is SGHVS, CDR2 FQNEAQ. Trimming took off 6 bases at V and 8 bases at J, with 14 bases between the two ends. CDR3 nucleotides: TGTGCCAGCAGGGGCCAAGCGGGTGAGCCCCAGCATTTT. Translation gives CASRGQAGEPQHF.

This clonotype was seen a handful of times. V and J are TRBV10-3 and TRBJ1-3; 7 nucleotides line up with TRBD1. This CDR3 contains 16 residues. Germline CDR1 and CDR2: ENHRY and SYGVKD. Losses at the gene ends were 3 bases for V and 0 bases for J; bases not matched to a gene: 5. The CDR3, as DNA: TGTGCCATCAGTGAAGGACAGGACATCTCTGGAAACACCATATATTTT. It translates to CAISEGQDISGNTIYF.

This clonotype was seen more than once but under ten times. The rearrangement joins TRBV6-1 to TRBJ2-5; tentatively, D is TRBD2 (5 bases). Germline V lookup: CDR1 MNHNS, CDR2 SASEGT. The CDR3 contains 13 residues. Trimming pared 8 bases from V and 4 bases from J, leaving 14 bases between. CDR3 sequence (DNA): TGTGCCAGCTCGTTCGGGAAGAGAGAGACCCAGTACTTC. Translating it yields CASSFGKRETQYF.

This clonotype has ten or more counts. The J gene is TRBJ2-5, the V gene TRBV12-3 or TRBV12-4; D possibly uses TRBD1 or TRBD2 (5 bases each). The length of the CDR3 is 14 residues. V shed 2 bases and J shed 4 bases, with 11 bases lying between them. The CDR3 coding sequence is TGTGCCAGCAGTTTATGGCCAGGGAGAGAGACCCAGTACTTC. Its protein product is CASSLWPGRETQYF.

The rearrangement joins TRBV9 to TRBJ2-5; 9 bases are a match to TRBD1. The CDR3 sequence is 15 residues long. Germline V gives CDR1 SGDLS, CDR2 YYNGEE. Unmatched junction bases numbered 8, after V lost 3 bases and J lost 5 bases. The CDR3 region is CASSATTGGSETQYF. DNA for the CDR3: TGTGCCAGCAGCGCGACGACAGGGGGGTCGGAGACCCAGTACTTC.

This clonotype was detected many times. V gene TRBV27 combines with J gene TRBJ1-5, with 10 bases identical to TRBD1. The CDR3 has 22 amino acids. The germline V gene encodes CDR1 MNHEY and CDR2 SMNVEV (reference sequence). J lost 3 bases, V lost 3 bases, and 23 bases had no gene match. CDR3 residues: CASSFRSLLWDRGRGANQPQHF. CDR3 in DNA: TGTGCCAGCAGTTTTAGGTCCCTGCTCTGGGACAGGGGTCGAGGGGCCAATCAGCCCCAGCATTTT.

Here the CDR3 reads CSVAYLGVEYNEQFF. The DNA for the CDR3 is TGCAGCGTCGCCTACCTAGGCGTGGAGTACAATGAGCAGTTCTTC. The chain uses TRBV29-1 and TRBJ2-1; D remains ambiguous. Trimming removed 6 bases at V and 4 bases at J, with 19 bases between. Germline-derived CDR1 and CDR2 are SQVTM and ANQGSEA. This CDR3 spans 15 amino acids.

CDR3 in amino acids: CASSHPGTDNSPLHF. The CDR3 DNA reads as TGTGCCAGCAGTCATCCCGGGACAGATAATTCACCCCTCCACTTT. V is TRBV12-3 or TRBV12-4 and J is TRBJ1-6; 7 bases agree with TRBD1. The CDR3 has 15 amino acids. V dropped 5 bases and J dropped 5; count of bases not matched to a gene: 6.

This clonotype was detected many times. The chain has TRBV5-5 and TRBJ1-4; 7 bases match TRBD1. With 0 bases clipped from V and 6 bases from J, the junction kept 5 bases outside the gene matches. The CDR3 extends over 15 amino acids. Germline V gene data show CDR1 as SGHKS and CDR2 as YYEKEE (reference sequence). DNA of the CDR3: TGTGCCAGCAGCTTGGAAGGGACAGTTCATGAAAAACTGTTTTTT. It encodes CASSLEGTVHEKLFF.

The chain couples TRBV20-1 to TRBJ2-3; 10 nucleotides agree with TRBD2. Germline V gene sequence: CDR1 DFQATT, CDR2 SNEGSKA (reference sequence). CDR3 length: 15 residues. With V trimmed by 6 bases and J by 5 bases, 11 bases remained unmatched. The CDR3 sequence: CSAVYGLAVRDTQYF. The CDR3 DNA sequence: TGCAGTGCCGTCTATGGACTAGCGGTACGAGATACGCAGTATTTT.

This clonotype was seen repeatedly, ten times or more. CDR3 loop: CASSPRTGDTGELFF. The CDR3 region has the DNA TGCGCCAGCAGCCCGCGGACAGGGGACACCGGGGAGCTGTTTTTT. V gene TRBV5-1 combines with J gene TRBJ2-2, with 9 bases lining up with TRBD1. The V gene end was trimmed by 4 bases and the J gene end by 3 bases; junction bases not matched to a gene: 4. This CDR3 spans 15 amino acids. The germline CDR1 and CDR2 sequences are SGHRS and YFSETQ.

The V call is TRBV20-1, the J call TRBJ1-4; D might be TRBD1 (5 bases). The V gene lost 6 bases and the J gene lost 7 bases, with 15 bases spanning the gap. The CDR3 runs to 13 residues. Per germline, CDR1 DFQATT and CDR2 SNEGSKA (reference sequence). This CDR3 is CSARPPGGEKLFF. In DNA, the CDR3 is TGCAGTGCAAGACCGCCGGGGGGTGAAAAACTGTTTTTT.

This clonotype was seen only a few times. The chain is built from TRBV12-3 or TRBV12-4 and TRBJ2-2; D is ambiguous. The CDR3 extends over 14 amino acids. Trimming removed 6 bases from V and 4 bases from J, with 12 bases in between. The DNA for the CDR3 is TGTGCCAGCAGCCAGGACCGATCCACCGGGGAGCTGTTTTTT. This sequence encodes CASSQDRSTGELFF.

This clonotype was seen repeatedly, ten times or more. The gene calls are TRBV10-3 and TRBJ1-6, with D tentatively TRBD1 (5 bases). The germline V gene has CDR1 ENHRY and CDR2 SYGVKD. V was clipped by 0 bases and J by 9 bases, with 6 bases between them. The CDR3 totals 13 residues. The CDR3 bases are TGTGCCATCAGTGAGTCGACAGTTTCACCCCTCCACTTT. Translation: CAISESTVSPLHF.

The gene calls are TRBV4-3 and TRBJ1-3; D is undetermined. CDR1 is LGHNA and CDR2 is YSLEER in the germline V gene. Trimming took off 3 bases at V and 4 bases at J, with 13 bases between the two ends. The CDR3 consists of 15 residues. The CDR3 loop is CASSQGRGGGNTIYF. The CDR3 DNA follows: TGCGCCAGCAGCCAGGGCCGTGGAGGCGGAAACACCATATATTTT.

This clonotype was detected only a few times. The chain couples TRBV15 to TRBJ2-1, with D perhaps matching TRBD2 (5 bases). This CDR3 spans 12 amino acids. The V gene's germline CDR1 is LNHNV and CDR2 YYDKDF (reference sequence). Trimming cost V 5 bases and J 7 bases, with 9 bases left between them. The CDR3 coding sequence is TGTGCCACCAGCCGTCGGACTAATGAGCAGTTCTTC. Translated, it gives CATSRRTNEQFF.